What follows describes a single T cell receptor beta chain. Its antigen is not known. This sample's TCRbeta library carried unique molecular identifier barcodes. TCRdb re-called the PCR reads through MiXCR, storing one row per CDR3 protein. In the table there are about 250,000 distinct CDR3 sequences, 24% of which are singletons. The source of the sample is a study of T-cell reconstitution after alpha-beta-depleted transplantation in children. Study results and limitations: Several hundred rapidly expanded clones from non-depleted graft cells reportedly supplied alpha-beta T cells about two months post-transplant. Hyperexpanded clones declined; after one year, newly produced T cells mostly supplied diversity. Some patients' high day-60 TCRbeta diversity was traced to surviving recipient T cells and thymic progenitors.

The CDR3 runs 15 residues. Germline V gives CDR1 DFQATT, CDR2 SNEGSKA (reference sequence). V lost 6 bases to trimming and J lost 0 bases, with 12 bases between them. The clonotype originates from a female patient aged 2 to 10 who had a stem cell transplant for congenital amegakaryocytic thrombocytopenia, so the T cells may come from the graft donor. The sequencing here drew on PBMCs, mostly from graft donor cells, taken 360 days after TCRalphabeta/CD19-depleted stem cell transplant. V is TRBV20-1 and J is TRBJ2-6, with D possibly being TRBD1 (6 bases). This chain's CDR3 is CSAQDSRSGANVLTF. CDR3 sequence (DNA): TGCAGTGCCCAGGACAGTCGCTCTGGGGCCAACGTCCTGACTTTC.